Here is one T cell receptor beta chain with its context. Its antigen is unidentified. The data are from a study of cytotoxic CD8 clonotypes in ibrutinib-treated CLL. Looking at the study overall: The patient breakdown showed roughly ten relapsed/refractory and approximately 15 treatment-naive cases, with about 17 IGHV unmutated. Mean values per sample were roughly 250,000 productive templates and over 90,000 productive rearrangements. Study outcomes and limitations: Baseline clonality, higher than in age-matched healthy donors, tracked circulating CD8+ T-cell counts.

CDR3 length equals 16 residues. Germline loops: CDR1 LNHDA, CDR2 SQIVND (reference sequence). With 1 base clipped from V and 2 bases from J, the junction kept 4 bases outside the gene matches. Some clones are missing from TCRdb's copy, which holds only in-frame ones; the method was immunoSEQ multiplex PCR. This sample has hundreds of thousands of clones; approximately 79% occur once, and the top ten carry 11%. The sample in question was PBMCs, obtained after 12 months of ibrutinib treatment. The V gene is TRBV19, the J gene TRBJ1-2, with TRBD1 identical over 10 bases. This clonotype was obtained from a human donor with chronic lymphocytic leukemia. The CDR3 protein is CASSIVGTGVNYGYTF. DNA of the CDR3: TGTGCCAGTAGTATAGTTGGGACAGGGGTAAACTATGGCTACACCTTC.